Listed here are 22 T cell receptor beta chains from one sample, sequenced in a study of shared clonotypes between healthy human individuals. Sequencing used immunoSEQ multiplex PCR; TCRdb keeps in-frame clones, though not all of them. The data contain a few million clones, roughly 92% of them seen just once; the ten biggest clones take up 0.13% to 0.15%. Sequenced sample: naive CD4+ T cells sorted from blood. Subset noted: CD45RA+ positively selected. The receptors derive from a man aged 18-30 years in good health.

To note about this clone: The same CDR3 can be traced to other DNA sequences in this sample. The CDR3 DNA reads as TGTGCCAGCAGCTTAGGTCGGAGCTCCTACGAGCAGTACTTC. Encoded protein: CASSLGRSSYEQYF. The rearrangement uses TRBV5-5 and TRBJ2-7; D remains unclear. V lost 2 bases and J lost 0, with 9 bases in between. The V gene's germline CDR1 is SGHKS and CDR2 YYEKEE (reference sequence). CDR3 length equals 14 residues.

The V and J genes are TRBV6-5 and TRBJ2-3; maybe TRBD2 (6 bases). CDR1 is MNHEY and CDR2 is SVGAGI in the germline V gene. V shed 5 bases and J shed 0 bases, with 12 bases lying between them. This CDR3 has 15 amino acids. The CDR3 coding sequence is TGTGCCAGCAGTCCGGGACTCACCAGCACAGATACGCAGTATTTT. It translates to CASSPGLTSTDTQYF.

This chain uses TRBV28 with TRBJ2-6, with D possibly TRBD1 on 5 matching bases. Trimming removed 4 bases at V and 4 bases at J, with 8 bases between. This CDR3 spans 14 amino acids. Germline lookup yields CDR1 MDHEN and CDR2 SYDVKM. The CDR3 coding sequence is TGTGCCAGCAGTTCTTCAGGGGGGGCCAACGTCCTGACTTTC. Translating it yields CASSSSGGANVLTF.

The chain is built from TRBV7-2 and TRBJ2-7; D unresolved. Trimming left V 4 bases short and J 13 bases short, with 11 bases between. This CDR3 is 10 amino acids long. Per the germline V gene, CDR1 is SGHTA and CDR2 is FQGNSA. The CDR3 nucleotides read TGTGCCAGCAGCTCCCCCCTCGCTTACTTC. Its translation is CASSSPLAYF.

Here the CDR3 reads CASSHKAESTDTQYF. In DNA, the CDR3 is TGCGCCAGCAGCCATAAAGCGGAAAGCACAGATACGCAGTATTTT. The chain carries TRBV4-1 and TRBJ2-3; TRBD2 is a possible D gene (5 bases). This CDR3 comprises 15 residues. The germline V gene has CDR1 MGHRA and CDR2 YSYEKL. Trimming took off 3 bases at V and 0 bases at J, with 10 bases between the two ends.

The rearrangement joins TRBV5-8 to TRBJ1-1; the D gene is possibly TRBD1 (5 bases). Germline CDR1 SGHTS, CDR2 YDEGEE. The CDR3 runs to 15 residues. V was cut by 5 bases and J by 0 bases, with 14 bases left in between. The CDR3 protein is CASRRPGTVNTEAFF. CDR3 in DNA: TGTGCCAGCAGGCGTCCCGGGACGGTGAACACTGAAGCTTTCTTT.

The rearrangement links TRBV7-8 to TRBJ1-2; 11 bases are shared with TRBD1. The CDR3 is 12 residues long. Looked up from germline, CDR1 is SGHVS and CDR2 is FQNEAQ. J lost 13 bases, V lost 5 bases, and 6 bases had no gene match. The CDR3 protein is CASSTRTGGGTF. The CDR3 DNA sequence: TGTGCCAGCAGCACGAGGACAGGGGGCGGCACCTTC.

V gene TRBV15 combines with J gene TRBJ1-1, with D maybe TRBD1 (6 bases). Germline CDR1 is LNHNV and CDR2 is YYDKDF (reference sequence). Trimming pared 0 bases from V and 1 base from J, leaving 12 bases between. The CDR3 loop spans 16 amino acids. This CDR3 is CATSRDSDRTNTEAFF. The CDR3 bases are TGTGCCACCAGCAGAGACAGTGACAGGACGAACACTGAAGCTTTCTTT.

V is TRBV4-3 and J is TRBJ1-2; no clear D gene. CDR1 and CDR2 from the germline V gene are LGHNA and YSLEER. There are 15 residues in the CDR3. Trimming took 1 base from V and 3 from J, leaving 12 bases between them. CDR3 amino acids: CASSQVLQSDYGYTF. The DNA for the CDR3 is TGCGCCAGCAGCCAAGTCTTACAGTCGGACTATGGCTACACCTTC.

Concerning this clone itself: A read error may be the cause here, since a much bigger clone is one base away. The J gene is TRBJ1-5, the V gene TRBV6-4, with unresolved D. Per the germline V gene, CDR1 is MRHNA and CDR2 is SNTAGT. The CDR3 has 12 amino acids. V was trimmed by 2 bases and J by 4 bases, leaving 3 bases between them. CDR3 coding DNA: TGTGCCAGCAGTGACGGGAATCAGCCCCAGCATTTT. It codes for CASSDGNQPQHF.

The V call is TRBV28, the J call TRBJ2-1, with unresolved D. Per germline, CDR1 MDHEN and CDR2 SYDVKM. V was cut by 0 bases and J by 5 bases, with 11 bases left in between. The CDR3 sequence is 15 residues long. CDR3 residues: CASSLWGNLNNEQFF. The CDR3, as DNA: TGTGCCAGCAGTTTATGGGGGAACTTAAACAATGAGCAGTTCTTC.

J is TRBJ1-1 and V is TRBV9; D not resolved. CDR1 SGDLS and CDR2 YYNGEE come from the germline V gene. V lost 8 bases, J lost 1 base, and 12 bases lay in between. This CDR3 is 13 amino acids long. The CDR3 DNA reads TGTGCCAGTGCCGTTAACCAGAACACTGAAGCTTTCTTT. Protein: CASAVNQNTEAFF.

The J gene is TRBJ1-6, the V gene TRBV6-1; 8 bases match TRBD1. Losses at the gene ends were 6 bases for V and 10 bases for J; bases not matched to a gene: 8. The germline CDR1 and CDR2 sequences are MNHNS and SASEGT. CDR3 length: 14 residues. The CDR3, as DNA: TGTGCCAGCAGAGTGACAGGGGTATACTCACCCCTCCACTTT. Amino acids: CASRVTGVYSPLHF.

The V and J genes are TRBV5-4 and TRBJ1-1, with a tentative D call TRBD1 (5 bases). The ends were cut back, 0 bases at V and 0 bases at J, with 9 bases in the middle. Germline CDR1 reads SGHNT; CDR2 reads YYREEE (reference sequence). This CDR3 region has 15 residues. The CDR3 sequence is CASSLGTGMNTEAFF. CDR3 in DNA: TGTGCCAGCAGCTTGGGTACAGGAATGAACACTGAAGCTTTCTTT.

V is TRBV7-2 and J is TRBJ2-1; possibly TRBD2 for D (5 bases). With 1 base removed from V and 7 bases from J, the gap between germline ends came to 8 bases. CDR1 and CDR2 (germline): SGHTA, FQGNSA. The CDR3 extends over 13 amino acids. The CDR3 protein is CASSLERFNEQFF. As DNA, the CDR3 is TGTGCCAGCAGCTTAGAGCGGTTTAATGAGCAGTTCTTC.

The chain joins TRBV6-6 to TRBJ2-7; TRBD1 is a possible D gene (6 bases). This CDR3 is 14 amino acids long. Germline V gene data show CDR1 as MNHNY and CDR2 as SVGAGI (reference sequence). Between the trimmed V and J ends, which lost 1 base and 2 bases, there was a span of 9 bases. CDR3 residues: CASSYLAGAYEQYF. In DNA, the CDR3 is TGTGCCAGCAGTTACTTGGCAGGGGCCTACGAGCAGTACTTC.

The rearrangement joins TRBV9 to TRBJ2-3, with 11 nucleotides matching TRBD2. Trimming removed 0 bases from V and 3 bases from J; junction bases left unmatched: 3. CDR1 and CDR2 from the germline V gene are SGDLS and YYNGEE. The CDR3 length is 16 residues. The chain's CDR3 is CASSVGGLAATDTQYF. CDR3 DNA sequence: TGTGCCAGCAGCGTAGGGGGACTAGCGGCTACAGATACGCAGTATTTT. The whole variable domain, filled in from reference TRBV9 and TRBJ2-3, reads DSGVTQTPKHLITATGQRVTLRCSPRSGDLSVYWYQQSLDQGLQFLIQYYNGEERAKGNILERFSAQQFPDLHSELNLSSLELGDSALYFCASSVGGLAATDTQYFGPGTRLTVL.

This chain joins TRBV5-8 and TRBJ2-1; 16 bases align to TRBD2. The ends lost 5 bases at V and 13 bases at J; junction bases unmatched: 6. The CDR3 loop spans 14 amino acids. Per the germline V gene, CDR1 is SGHTS and CDR2 is YDEGEE. The CDR3 sequence is CASSPGLAGGPQFF. CDR3 sequence (DNA): TGTGCCAGCAGTCCGGGACTAGCGGGAGGGCCCCAGTTCTTC.

The rearrangement uses TRBV11-2 and TRBJ1-6; D ambiguous. Looked up from germline, CDR1 is SGHAT and CDR2 is FQNNGV. V was trimmed by 0 bases and J by 9 bases, leaving 6 bases between them. The CDR3 runs 13 residues. Written as DNA, the CDR3 is TGTGCCAGCAGCTTAGATCGGGCTTCACCCCTCCACTTT. It specifies CASSLDRASPLHF.

The chain links TRBV19 to TRBJ2-7; tentatively, D is TRBD2 (5 bases). CDR3 size: 15 residues. Trimming took 1 base from V and 2 from J, leaving 12 bases between them. Germline CDR1 reads LNHDA; CDR2 reads SQIVND (reference sequence). In nucleotides, the CDR3 is TGTGCCAGTAGTATAGCCGGGATCGGGACCTACGAGCAGTACTTC. Amino acids: CASSIAGIGTYEQYF.

The CDR3 region is CASSFGLAGAGEQFF. The DNA of the CDR3 is TGTGCCAGCAGCTTTGGCCTAGCGGGAGCAGGTGAGCAGTTCTTC. The chain has TRBV11-2 and TRBJ2-1, with TRBD2 matching over 10 bases. This CDR3 is 15 amino acids long. In germline, CDR1 is SGHAT, CDR2 FQNNGV. V lost 3 bases and J lost 9; bases outside the gene matches: 8.

The rearrangement uses TRBV5-8 and TRBJ2-7, with TRBD1 matching 7 bases. This CDR3 is built from 15 residues. The J segment lost 3 bases and the V segment lost 2 bases, leaving 8 bases of the junction unmatched. Germline lookup yields CDR1 SGHTS and CDR2 YDEGEE. As DNA, the CDR3 is TGTGCCAGCAGCTTAAGGGACAGCCTCAACTACGAGCAGTACTTC. Protein product: CASSLRDSLNYEQYF.